These T cell receptor beta chains were read from a single sample in a study of T cells in Graves' hyperthyroidism and ophthalmopathy. TCRdb re-called the multiplex PCR reads with MiXCR, one entry per CDR3 protein. The repertoire holds around 720,000 distinct CDR3 sequences, with approximately 40% as singletons. Sequenced: blood. The receptors come from a woman between 40 and 55 years old with Graves' hyperthyroidism. Each CDR3 is given with its conserved first and last residue. The D gene is left open where the match is weak. Clone sizes are given selectively: once, few, many, or a class where the clone is expanded.

size: many; length: 13; J: TRBJ2-7; V: TRBV10-3; D: -; DNA: TGTGCCATCAGTGAGTCGGAATTAGGTGGGCAGTACTTC; CDR3: CAISESELGGQYF
size: -; length: 14; J: TRBJ2-2; V: TRBV7-2; D: TRBD2; DNA: TGTGCCAGCAGCCCTGGACTAGAACCCGGGGAGCTGTTTTTT; CDR3: CASSPGLEPGELFF
size: -; length: 12; J: TRBJ2-5; V: TRBV10-3; D: TRBD1; DNA: TGTGCCATTAACAGGGGGCAAGAGACCCAGTACTTC; CDR3: CAINRGQETQYF
size: -; length: 18; J: TRBJ2-6; V: TRBV27; D: TRBD1; DNA: TGTGCCAGCAGTTTGGGGACAGGTCCCGTAGCGGGGGCCAACGTCCTGACTTTC; CDR3: CASSLGTGPVAGANVLTF
size: few; length: 15; J: TRBJ2-6; V: TRBV20-1; D: -; DNA: TGCAGTGCTCTTGGCGGGGAGCCTGGGGCCAACGTCCTGACTTTC; CDR3: CSALGGEPGANVLTF
size: few; length: 15; J: TRBJ1-3; V: TRBV2; D: TRBD1; DNA: TGTGCCAGCAGTTACTCGGGGACAGACGGAAACACCATATATTTT; CDR3: CASSYSGTDGNTIYF
size: -; length: 15; J: TRBJ1-1; V: TRBV29-1; D: -; DNA: TGCAGCGTTGTAGCGTCGACGGGCCAGGGCACTGAAGCTTTCTTT; CDR3: CSVVASTGQGTEAFF
size: many; length: 13; J: TRBJ2-7; V: TRBV7-2; D: -; DNA: TGTGCCAGTAGTGGCGGTTCCTCCTACGAGCAGTACTTC; CDR3: CASSGGSSYEQYF
size: many; length: 14; J: TRBJ1-2; V: TRBV19; D: TRBD1; DNA: TGTGCCAGTAGGTGGACAGGGTTGAACTATGGCTACACCTTC; CDR3: CASRWTGLNYGYTF
size: many; length: 13; J: TRBJ1-2; V: TRBV10-3; D: -; DNA: TGTGCCATCAGTGTCGGGGGCTACTATGGCTACACCTTC; CDR3: CAISVGGYYGYTF
size: many; length: 16; J: TRBJ2-7; V: TRBV29-1; D: TRBD1; DNA: TGCAGCGTTGAAGGGTTCCGTAGACAGGGACGAGGCGAGCAGTACTTC; CDR3: CSVEGFRRQGRGEQYF
size: -; length: 13; J: TRBJ2-5; V: TRBV25-1; D: TRBD2; DNA: TGTGCTAGAGAAAGCGGGACCCGGGAGACCCAGTACTTC; CDR3: CARESGTRETQYF
size: -; length: 15; J: TRBJ2-7; V: TRBV27; D: -; DNA: TGTGCCAGCAGTTCGAAAGGACATACCTCCTACGAGCAGTACTTC; CDR3: CASSSKGHTSYEQYF
size: many; length: 14; J: TRBJ1-2; V: TRBV7-2; D: TRBD1; DNA: TGTGCCAGCAGCTTCGACAGGGAGGGGGAAGGCTACACCTTC; CDR3: CASSFDREGEGYTF
size: few; length: 14; J: TRBJ2-2; V: TRBV12-3/TRBV12-4; D: TRBD1; DNA: TGTGCCAGTAATGGACAGGGGGTGGTCGGGGAGCTGTTTTTT; CDR3: CASNGQGVVGELFF
size: -; length: 15; J: TRBJ2-5; V: TRBV13; D: TRBD2; DNA: TGTGCCAGCAGCAAGACTAGCGGGGGGCTGTGGACCCAGTACTTC; CDR3: CASSKTSGGLWTQYF
size: -; length: 16; J: TRBJ1-3; V: TRBV25-1; D: -; DNA: TGTGCCTGGAGTGAACTTGACAGGCCCTCTGGAAACACCATATATTTT; CDR3: CAWSELDRPSGNTIYF
size: few; length: 17; J: TRBJ1-6; V: TRBV20-1; D: -; DNA: TGCAGTGCTAGAGATAAAAAGGGTCGGGACTATAATTCACCCCTCCACTTT; CDR3: CSARDKKGRDYNSPLHF
size: -; length: 10; J: TRBJ2-5; V: TRBV10-3; D: -; DNA: TGTGCCATGGGGGATGAGACCCAGTACTTC; CDR3: CAMGDETQYF
size: -; length: 15; J: TRBJ2-5; V: TRBV7-9; D: -; DNA: TGTGCCAGCAGCCCCGGTCCCGCGGCTCAAGAGACCCAGTACTTC; CDR3: CASSPGPAAQETQYF
size: few; length: 13; J: TRBJ1-2; V: TRBV5-1; D: -; DNA: TGCGCCAGCAGCTTGGCTGAGGTCTATGGCTACACCTTC; CDR3: CASSLAEVYGYTF
size: few; length: 15; J: TRBJ1-6; V: TRBV6-2/TRBV6-3; D: TRBD1; DNA: TGTGCCAGCAGACCCACTGGGACAGGGGTTTCACCCCTCCACTTT; CDR3: CASRPTGTGVSPLHF
size: -; length: 10; J: TRBJ1-2; V: TRBV11-2; D: -; DNA: TGTGCCACCAGCCCCGACTGGGGAACATTC; CDR3: CATSPDWGTF
size: few; length: 17; J: TRBJ2-5; V: TRBV11-2; D: -; DNA: TGTGCCAGCAGCTTATGGGCGAGGGGGGTTTTGGGAGAGACCCAGTACTTC; CDR3: CASSLWARGVLGETQYF
size: -; length: 13; J: TRBJ2-7; V: TRBV7-2; D: -; DNA: TGTGCCAGCAGCTTAAGGGTTAGCGGTGAGCAGTACTTC; CDR3: CASSLRVSGEQYF
size: many; length: 14; J: TRBJ1-3; V: TRBV20-1; D: -; DNA: TGCAGTGCTAGGCAGGATAGCTCTGGAAACACCATATATTTT; CDR3: CSARQDSSGNTIYF
size: -; length: 16; J: TRBJ2-6; V: TRBV29-1; D: TRBD1; DNA: TGCAGCGTTGAAGTCGACAGGGGCTCTGGGGCCAACGTCCTGACTTTC; CDR3: CSVEVDRGSGANVLTF
size: many; length: 15; J: TRBJ2-7; V: TRBV24-1; D: -; DNA: TGTGCCACCAGTGACTCTAGCGCAATCTCCTACGAGCAGTACTTC; CDR3: CATSDSSAISYEQYF
size: -; length: 12; J: TRBJ2-7; V: TRBV20-1; D: -; DNA: TGCAGTTACGAGCAGACCGATTACGAGCAGTACTTC; CDR3: CSYEQTDYEQYF
size: -; length: 12; J: TRBJ1-2; V: TRBV7-9; D: -; DNA: TGTGCCAGCAGCTTCCCCATGGGAGGCTACACCTTC; CDR3: CASSFPMGGYTF
size: -; length: 15; J: TRBJ1-1; V: TRBV4-2; D: TRBD1; DNA: TGTGCCAGCAGCCAAGAGAAGGGGGCCAACACTGAAGCTTTCTTT; CDR3: CASSQEKGANTEAFF
size: -; length: 16; J: TRBJ2-5; V: TRBV10-3; D: TRBD2; DNA: TGTGCCATCGGGGAAGGGACTAGCGGGCCTCAAAAGACCCAGTACTTC; CDR3: CAIGEGTSGPQKTQYF
size: few; length: 16; J: TRBJ2-5; V: TRBV6-5; D: -; DNA: TGTGCCAGCAGCCACTTCAGGGCGACGCGGGGAGAGACCCAGTACTTC; CDR3: CASSHFRATRGETQYF
size: many; length: 15; J: TRBJ2-5; V: TRBV6-6; D: -; DNA: TGTGCCAGCAGCTCACACCCCGTAGAACGGGAAGCCCAGTACTTC; CDR3: CASSSHPVEREAQYF
size: few; length: 15; J: TRBJ1-1; V: TRBV7-2; D: -; DNA: TGTGCCAGCAGAAAATCGGCGGCGCAAGTTACTGAAGCTTTCTTT; CDR3: CASRKSAAQVTEAFF
size: many; length: 15; J: TRBJ1-4; V: TRBV20-1; D: TRBD1; DNA: TGCAGTGCTGTGAGACAGGGCTTGAGGAATGAAAAACTGTTTTTT; CDR3: CSAVRQGLRNEKLFF
size: many; length: 13; J: TRBJ1-1; V: TRBV14; D: -; DNA: TGTGCCAGCAGCCAAGTAAGGGGAACTGAAGCTTTCTTT; CDR3: CASSQVRGTEAFF
size: many; length: 12; J: TRBJ1-2; V: TRBV2; D: -; DNA: TGTGCCAGCAGTCTACAGGGAAATGGCTACACCTTC; CDR3: CASSLQGNGYTF
size: -; length: 15; J: TRBJ1-1; V: TRBV7-6; D: -; DNA: TGTGCCAGCTCACCAATCGAGGGCACGAACACTGAAGCTTTCTTT; CDR3: CASSPIEGTNTEAFF
size: -; length: 14; J: TRBJ2-7; V: TRBV2; D: TRBD1; DNA: TGTGCCAGCGGATCCCGGGACAGGGGAAGCGAGCAGTACTTC; CDR3: CASGSRDRGSEQYF
size: many; length: 12; J: TRBJ1-2; V: TRBV29-1; D: -; DNA: TGCAGCGTTGTGGCAGATTACTATGGCTACACCTTC; CDR3: CSVVADYYGYTF
size: -; length: 17; J: TRBJ1-5; V: TRBV2; D: -; DNA: TGTGCCAGCAGCGGGGGAAGGGGCGTTTATAGCAATCAGCCCCAGCATTTT; CDR3: CASSGGRGVYSNQPQHF
size: -; length: 14; J: TRBJ1-4; V: TRBV2; D: TRBD1; DNA: TGTGCCAGCAGTGAAGGGACAGGGGATGAAAAACTGTTTTTT; CDR3: CASSEGTGDEKLFF
size: -; length: 13; J: TRBJ1-2; V: TRBV24-1; D: TRBD1; DNA: TGTGCCATCGGGACAGCCTCCAACTATGGCTACACCTTC; CDR3: CAIGTASNYGYTF
size: -; length: 15; J: TRBJ1-1; V: TRBV7-9; D: -; DNA: TGTGCCAGCAGCTTAGTCAGTCTGGAGGACACTGAAGCTTTCTTT; CDR3: CASSLVSLEDTEAFF
size: -; length: 15; J: TRBJ2-5; V: TRBV7-2; D: -; DNA: TGTGCCAGCAGCTTCCCGTCCCAGGCATTCGAGACCCAGTACTTC; CDR3: CASSFPSQAFETQYF
size: few; length: 14; J: TRBJ2-7; V: TRBV2; D: -; DNA: TGTGCCAGCAGCTGGACAGCCGCAAGCTACGAGCAGTACTTC; CDR3: CASSWTAASYEQYF
size: once; length: 13; J: TRBJ1-5; V: TRBV20-1; D: -; DNA: TGCAGTGCAGAGGCGGGGGGTATTCAGCCCCAGCATTTT; CDR3: CSAEAGGIQPQHF
size: -; length: 14; J: TRBJ1-5; V: TRBV19; D: -; DNA: TGTGCCAGTAGTATCCGGGCGGACAATCAGCCCCAGCATTTT; CDR3: CASSIRADNQPQHF
size: -; length: 14; J: TRBJ1-2; V: TRBV6-5; D: -; DNA: TGTGCCAGCAGTTACTCTAGGGGCGACTATGGCTACACCTTC; CDR3: CASSYSRGDYGYTF
size: -; length: 15; J: TRBJ2-7; V: TRBV3-1; D: TRBD1; DNA: TGTGCCAGCAGCCAAGACGGACAGGGCATCTACGAGCAGTACTTC; CDR3: CASSQDGQGIYEQYF
size: -; length: 15; J: TRBJ1-6; V: TRBV10-3; D: TRBD1; DNA: TGTGCCAGCTCACCACCGGGACAGAGGAATTCACCCCTCCACTTT; CDR3: CASSPPGQRNSPLHF
size: few; length: 13; J: TRBJ2-7; V: TRBV28; D: -; DNA: TGTGCCAGCCTGCTAGTGGGCTCCTACGAGCAGTACTTC; CDR3: CASLLVGSYEQYF
size: -; length: 16; J: TRBJ1-2; V: TRBV10-3; D: TRBD1; DNA: TGTGCCATCAGTGAGAAAGTGGACAGGGCCGGGGATGGCTACACCTTC; CDR3: CAISEKVDRAGDGYTF